These 26 T cell receptor beta chains came from one sample sequenced in a study of blood T cell repertoires in COVID-19. The assay was immunoSEQ multiplex PCR, and TCRdb's table has in-frame clones only and misses some. The sample records around 170,000 clones, approximately 88% being singletons. The specimen sequenced was PBMCs or T cells enriched from blood (not recorded which). All receptors derive from a woman under 30 who had recovered from COVID-19.

The rearrangement uses TRBV2 and TRBJ2-1, with 9 bases matching TRBD2. J was trimmed by 1 base and V by 5 bases; bases with no gene match: 0. CDR1 is SNHLY and CDR2 is FYNNEI in the germline V gene. This CDR3 is built from 14 residues. This chain's CDR3 is CASSLAGSYNEQFF. The DNA of the CDR3 is TGTGCCAGCAGTCTAGCGGGGTCCTACAATGAGCAGTTCTTC.

The chain carries TRBV5-6 and TRBJ1-6; TRBD1 aligns across 8 bases. Trimming cost V 4 bases and J 7 bases; bases outside gene matches: 7. Per the germline V gene, CDR1 is SGHDT and CDR2 is YYEEEE. The CDR3 is 15 amino acids. CDR3 in amino acids: CASSIRTGRNSPLHF. DNA for the CDR3: TGTGCCAGCAGCATCCGGACAGGGAGAAATTCACCCCTCCACTTT.

Points on this clone: One end of the junction varies from germline; a read error may be responsible. The gene calls are TRBV7-9 and TRBJ2-1, with TRBD2 matching over 7 bases. The CDR3 has 14 residues. CDR1 and CDR2 (germline): SEHNR, FQNEAQ (reference sequence). CDR3 DNA sequence: TGTGCCAGCAGTTTAGGACTAGAGGGCAATGAGCAGTTCTTC. Encoded protein: CASSLGLEGNEQFF. Supplemented by reference TRBV7-9 and TRBJ2-1, the full variable domain reads DTGVSQNPRHKITKRGQNVTFRCDPISEHNRLYWYRQTLGQGPEFLTYFQNEAQLEKSRLLSDRFSAERPKGSFSTLEIQRTEQGDSAMYLCASSLGLEGNEQFFGPGTRLTVL.

The V call is TRBV10-3, the J call TRBJ2-7; TRBD1 matches at 9 bases. The germline gives CDR1 ENHRY, CDR2 SYGVKD. V dropped 7 bases and J dropped 5; count of bases not matched to a gene: 9. The CDR3 has 14 residues. CDR3 nucleotides: TGTGCCATCACCAATGGGACAGGGACGCACGAGCAGTACTTC. Its translation is CAITNGTGTHEQYF.

This chain joins TRBV27 and TRBJ2-1; 9 positions agree with TRBD2. The CDR3 length is 14 residues. Germline CDR1 reads MNHEY; CDR2 reads SMNVEV (reference sequence). V was clipped by 8 bases and J by 9 bases; unmatched bases: 11. CDR3 in amino acids: CASEAGGLFGEQFF. CDR3 DNA sequence: TGTGCCAGCGAAGCGGGAGGCCTCTTTGGTGAGCAGTTCTTC.

V usage is TRBV20-1 and J usage is TRBJ2-3; 7 bases match TRBD1. Germline CDR1 reads DFQATT; CDR2 reads SNEGSKA (reference sequence). This CDR3 has 11 amino acids. The ends lost 7 bases at V and 7 bases at J; junction bases unmatched: 5. CDR3 amino acids: CSVEQGYTQYF. DNA for the CDR3: TGCAGTGTCGAACAGGGGTATACGCAGTATTTT.

The rearrangement uses TRBV4-2 and TRBJ1-5; D is uncertain. CDR3 length equals 16 residues. The ends were cut back, 0 bases at V and 3 bases at J, with 12 bases in the middle. Germline V gene data show CDR1 as LGHNA and CDR2 as YNFKEQ. CDR3 residues: CASSQDLPGSNQPQHF. The DNA of the CDR3 is TGTGCCAGCAGCCAAGATCTACCAGGCTCCAATCAGCCCCAGCATTTT.

The CDR3 bases are TGTGCCAGCAGCCGCGGGGGGACAGGGTTCTATGGCTACACCTTC. Encoded protein: CASSRGGTGFYGYTF. V and J are TRBV28 and TRBJ1-2, with 9 bases fitting TRBD1. After removal of 6 bases from V and 4 bases from J, the junction contained 9 bases not matched to a gene. The CDR3 sequence is 15 residues long. Germline CDR1 reads MDHEN; CDR2 reads SYDVKM.

This clone was counted once. The chain carries TRBV5-6 and TRBJ2-3; no clear D. The germline V gene has CDR1 SGHDT and CDR2 YYEEEE. This CDR3 spans 15 amino acids. The V and J ends lost 4 bases and 1 base respectively, with 13 bases between them. The chain's CDR3 is CASSLRPIGTDTQYF. DNA for the CDR3: TGTGCCAGCAGCCTCAGGCCCATCGGCACAGATACGCAGTATTTT.

CDR3 coding DNA: TGCGCCAGCAGCCACACATCACAGACAATCTATGGCTACACCTTC. Translating it yields CASSHTSQTIYGYTF. V usage is TRBV4-3 and J usage is TRBJ1-2; D is ambiguous. The germline CDR1 and CDR2 sequences are LGHNA and YSLEER. V was trimmed by 3 bases and J by 4 bases, leaving 15 bases between them. This CDR3 region has 15 residues.

V and J are TRBV5-1 and TRBJ1-1; 10 bases fit TRBD1. The CDR3 consists of 16 residues. In germline, CDR1 is SGHRS, CDR2 YFSETQ. J was trimmed by 1 base and V by 4 bases; bases with no gene match: 7. The CDR3 sequence: CASSPKRQGANTEAFF. The CDR3 bases are TGCGCCAGCAGCCCGAAGAGACAGGGGGCGAACACTGAAGCTTTCTTT.

The chain is built from TRBV7-2 and TRBJ2-1, with 11 positions matching TRBD1. The CDR3 sequence is 15 residues long. V lost 3 bases, J lost 8 bases, and 6 bases stayed unmatched. The germline gives CDR1 SGHTA, CDR2 FQGNSA. Here the CDR3 DNA reads TGTGCCAGCAGCTTCGTCGGACAGGGGGCTCATGAGCAGTTCTTC. This translates into CASSFVGQGAHEQFF.

This chain links TRBV7-2 with TRBJ2-7; D might be TRBD1 (5 bases). The CDR3 extends over 14 amino acids. The germline gives CDR1 SGHTA, CDR2 FQGNSA. Trimming pared 1 base from V and 4 bases from J, leaving 11 bases between. DNA for the CDR3: TGTGCCAGCAGCTTAGGGCAGGGTGGGTACGAGCAGTACTTC. Encoded protein: CASSLGQGGYEQYF.

The rearrangement links TRBV28 to TRBJ2-7; possibly TRBD2 for D (6 bases). V was cut by 6 bases and J by 0 bases, with 12 bases left in between. CDR1 is MDHEN, CDR2 SYDVKM, per germline. The CDR3 is 14 amino acids. This CDR3 reads CASRRHSGSYEQYF. CDR3 DNA sequence: TGTGCCAGCAGACGACATAGCGGCTCCTACGAGCAGTACTTC.

This chain connects TRBV7-9 to TRBJ2-1; D is perhaps TRBD1 (6 bases). This CDR3 region has 19 residues. Germline CDR1 reads SEHNR; CDR2 reads FQNEAQ (reference sequence). The germline V and J ends were trimmed by 1 base and 6 bases, with 25 bases remaining between them. The CDR3 loop is CASSLVLQGRRGEANEQFF. The CDR3 DNA follows: TGTGCCAGCAGCTTAGTGCTTCAGGGGCGCCGGGGAGAGGCCAATGAGCAGTTCTTC. Complete variable domain (other parts from reference TRBV7-9 and TRBJ2-1): DTGVSQNPRHKITKRGQNVTFRCDPISEHNRLYWYRQTLGQGPEFLTYFQNEAQLEKSRLLSDRFSAERPKGSFSTLEIQRTEQGDSAMYLCASSLVLQGRRGEANEQFFGPGTRLTVL.

V is TRBV2 and J is TRBJ2-5, with no clear D. This CDR3 has 12 residues. Germline CDR1 SNHLY, CDR2 FYNNEI. V was clipped by 8 bases and J by 5 bases, with 12 bases between them. The CDR3 sequence: CASGDSVETQYF. CDR3 nucleotide sequence: TGTGCCAGCGGAGACTCGGTGGAGACCCAGTACTTC.

This clone has only one observation. The chain is built from TRBV2 and TRBJ1-6, with TRBD1 as a possible D gene (6 bases). Trimming pared 6 bases from V and 10 bases from J, leaving 16 bases between. CDR1 and CDR2 (germline): SNHLY, FYNNEI. The CDR3 totals 14 residues. The CDR3 DNA sequence: TGTGCCAGCAGGAACAGGGTAGCTGGCTCACCCCTCCACTTT. Its translation: CASRNRVAGSPLHF.

As DNA, the CDR3 is TGTGCCAGCAGTCCCGGGACAGGGGATCTCGGGGAGCTGTTTTTT. Translation gives CASSPGTGDLGELFF. This chain uses TRBV6-2 or TRBV6-3 with TRBJ2-2; 10 positions agree with TRBD1. Germline values: CDR1 MNHEY, CDR2 SVGEGT. The V segment lost 5 bases and the J segment 7 bases; nucleotides outside the gene matches: 7. This CDR3 has 15 residues.

The genes are TRBV4-1 and TRBJ2-1, with TRBD2 as a possible D gene (6 bases). V was clipped by 0 bases and J by 8 bases, with 17 bases between them. The CDR3 is 16 amino acids. The germline V gene encodes CDR1 MGHRA and CDR2 YSYEKL. The CDR3 loop reads CASSQELVGGIYEQFF. In DNA, the CDR3 is TGCGCCAGCAGCCAAGAACTAGTCGGCGGGATATATGAGCAGTTCTTC.

This clone appeared once. CDR3 amino acids: CGGTGDTDTQYF. The CDR3 nucleotides read TGCGGGGGGACAGGGGACACAGATACGCAGTATTTT. The chain has TRBV29-1 and TRBJ2-3; 10 positions match TRBD1. This CDR3 region has 12 residues. Germline lookup yields CDR1 SQVTM and CDR2 ANQGSEA.

Only a few counts were recorded for this clone. The chain employs TRBV14 and TRBJ1-5; D is possibly TRBD1 (6 bases). Trimming left V 2 bases short and J 6 bases short, with 8 bases between. Germline CDR1 SGHDN, CDR2 FVKESK. CDR3 length: 13 amino acids. The CDR3 region is CASSQSGVQPQHF. In DNA, the CDR3 is TGTGCCAGCAGCCAATCAGGGGTTCAGCCCCAGCATTTT.

The rearrangement uses TRBV6-1 and TRBJ1-1; no clear D. Trimming took 2 bases from V and 1 from J, leaving 11 bases between them. This CDR3 region has 15 residues. Germline V gives CDR1 MNHNS, CDR2 SASEGT. CDR3 DNA: TGTGCCAGCAGTGAATTGGTCAGGAAGAACACTGAAGCTTTCTTT. This encodes CASSELVRKNTEAFF.

This rearrangement joins TRBV7-3 to TRBJ2-1, with 7 bases fitting TRBD2. J was trimmed by 5 bases and V by 2 bases; bases with no gene match: 9. CDR1 is SGHTA and CDR2 is FQGTGA in the germline V gene. This CDR3 is 16 amino acids long. The DNA for the CDR3 is TGTGCCAGCAGCTTATCATCCGGGACTACTAACAATGAGCAGTTCTTC. Its protein is CASSLSSGTTNNEQFF.

The genes are TRBV6-5 and TRBJ1-1; a possible D gene is TRBD1 (6 bases). V was clipped by 8 bases and J by 7 bases, with 14 bases between them. The CDR3 runs to 12 residues. CDR1 and CDR2 (germline): MNHEY, SVGAGI. Written as DNA, the CDR3 is TGTGCCAGCTCAGGGGTCACGAGTGAAGCTTTCTTT. Its translation: CASSGVTSEAFF.

The chain joins TRBV9 to TRBJ2-1; TRBD1 might be the D (6 bases). The V gene's germline CDR1 is SGDLS and CDR2 YYNGEE. The CDR3 length is 15 residues. V was pared by 6 bases and J by 6 bases, with 19 bases between. This CDR3 is CASNGKDSRGNEQFF. For the CDR3, the DNA is TGTGCCAGCAACGGTAAGGACAGTAGGGGCAATGAGCAGTTCTTC.

The V and J genes are TRBV4-1 and TRBJ2-1, with TRBD2 identical over 13 bases. Germline assignment: CDR1 MGHRA and CDR2 YSYEKL. The ends lost 0 bases at V and 8 bases at J; junction bases unmatched: 4. This CDR3 contains 16 residues. This CDR3 reads CASSQDITSGRDEQFF. The CDR3, as DNA: TGCGCCAGCAGCCAAGATATAACTAGCGGGAGGGATGAGCAGTTCTTC.